This TCR beta chain comes out of a study of T cell repertoires in cytomegalovirus infection. Each CDR3 protein is one row after TCRdb ran MiXCR on the reads. The table shows over 100,000 distinct CDR3 sequences, with roughly a tenth occurring only once. This clonotype has at least ten counts. Its specificity is not known. This CDR3 is 14 amino acids long. Germline CDR1 reads SGHTA; CDR2 reads FQGNSA. V was clipped by 6 bases and J by 1 base, with 12 bases between them. Sequenced material: PBMCs, sequenced either directly or after in vitro stimulation (not recorded which). The V and J genes are TRBV7-2 and TRBJ1-1; D not resolved. The receptor was derived from a human donor in good health (CMV status not recorded). Some clones in this sample may be carry-over from other donors' samples. CDR3 in DNA: TGTGCCAGCAGGAAGAGGGCACAGAACACTGAAGCTTTCTTT. Its protein is CASRKRAQNTEAFF.